One and the same sample provided the 7 T cell receptor beta chains below, sequenced in a study of technical replicates of blood from a handful of donors. Clones were sequenced by immunoSEQ multiplex PCR, and TCRdb holds only the in-frame ones, with some missing. The sample holds tens of thousands of clones, over 80% seen once. Specimen: T cells isolated from PBMCs. Receptor source: a human donor in good health.

This chain uses TRBV6-6 with TRBJ1-1; TRBD1 aligns across 7 bases. CDR1 is MNHNY and CDR2 is SVGAGI in the germline V gene (reference sequence). CDR3 length equals 14 residues. J gave up 3 bases and V 4 bases, and 5 bases lay outside the gene matches. The CDR3 DNA sequence: TGTGCCAGCAGTTCGACAGGGATGCACACTGAAGCTTTCTTT. This translates into CASSSTGMHTEAFF.

This chain's CDR3 is CASSPTGTEMNTEAFF. The CDR3 nucleotides read TGTGCCAGCTCACCAACCGGGACAGAGATGAACACTGAAGCTTTCTTT. The rearrangement joins TRBV18 to TRBJ1-1, with TRBD1 matching over 7 bases. The CDR3 covers 16 residues. J was trimmed by 0 bases and V by 2 bases; bases with no gene match: 6. The germline gives CDR1 KGHSH, CDR2 LQKENI.

The chain is built from TRBV6-6 and TRBJ2-4, with 8 positions matching TRBD2. The CDR3 totals 16 residues. Germline values: CDR1 MNHNY, CDR2 SVGAGI (reference sequence). J lost 7 bases, V lost 2 bases, and 10 bases had no gene match. The CDR3 nucleotides are TGTGCCAGCAGTTACAGGGTTCAGCGGGAGTCGAACATTCAGTACTTC. Protein product: CASSYRVQRESNIQYF.

The V gene is TRBV7-9, the J gene TRBJ2-5, with D unresolved. This CDR3 has 14 amino acids. In germline, CDR1 is SEHNR, CDR2 FQNEAQ (reference sequence). V was trimmed by 3 bases and J by 1 base, leaving 9 bases between them. In DNA form, the CDR3 reads TGTGCCAGCAGCTTGTTGCAGGTCCAAGAGACCCAGTACTTC. Translated, it gives CASSLLQVQETQYF.

The V gene is TRBV7-3, the J gene TRBJ1-1; D remains ambiguous. This CDR3 has 14 amino acids. Germline loops: CDR1 SGHTA, CDR2 FQGTGA. V lost 5 bases and J lost 4, with 14 bases in between. The CDR3: CASSSGGRGTEAFF. As DNA, the CDR3 is TGTGCCAGCAGCAGCGGCGGCCGCGGCACTGAAGCTTTCTTT.

V and J are TRBV28 and TRBJ1-2; D may be TRBD1 (6 bases). The germline V gene encodes CDR1 MDHEN and CDR2 SYDVKM. V was cut by 6 bases and J by 7 bases, with 30 bases left in between. CDR3 length: 18 amino acids. CDR3 sequence (DNA): TGTGCCAGCAGACTATTGGCGGGGGGCGCGCGGGGATATAGTGGCTACACCTTC. Protein product: CASRLLAGGARGYSGYTF.

The V gene is TRBV9, the J gene TRBJ1-2, with D possibly TRBD1 on 6 matching bases. CDR1 and CDR2 from the germline V gene are SGDLS and YYNGEE. The CDR3 covers 18 residues. Trimming pared 0 bases from V and 2 bases from J, leaving 20 bases between. The CDR3 nucleotides are TGTGCCAGCAGCGTAGGGTTCCCGACCGGGGGGCACAACTATGGCTACACCTTC. This encodes CASSVGFPTGGHNYGYTF.